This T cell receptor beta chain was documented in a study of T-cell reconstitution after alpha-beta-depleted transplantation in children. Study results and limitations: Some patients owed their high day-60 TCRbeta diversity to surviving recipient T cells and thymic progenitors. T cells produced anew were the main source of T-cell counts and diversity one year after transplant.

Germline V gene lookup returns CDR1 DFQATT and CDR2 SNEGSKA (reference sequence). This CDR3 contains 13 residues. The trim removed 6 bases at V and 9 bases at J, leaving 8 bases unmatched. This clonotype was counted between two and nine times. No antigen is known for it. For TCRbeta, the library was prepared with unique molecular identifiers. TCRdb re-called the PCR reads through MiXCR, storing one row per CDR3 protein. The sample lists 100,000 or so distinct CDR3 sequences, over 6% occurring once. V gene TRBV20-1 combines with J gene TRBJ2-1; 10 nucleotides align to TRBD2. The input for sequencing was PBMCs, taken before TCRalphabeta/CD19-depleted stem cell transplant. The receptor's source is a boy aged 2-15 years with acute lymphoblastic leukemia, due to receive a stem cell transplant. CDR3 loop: CSAWGLASAEQFF. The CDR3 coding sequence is TGCAGTGCCTGGGGACTAGCGTCTGCTGAGCAGTTCTTC.